This T cell receptor (beta chain) was identified during a study of cytotoxic CD8 clonotypes in ibrutinib-treated CLL. Deep sequencing aimed at 1 in 200,000 to 1 in 1 million T cells' resolution. The data were produced by immunoSEQ multiplex PCR, yet TCRdb's version contains in-frame clones alone and is incomplete. Among some 200,000 clones, around 72% were seen once, and the ten largest hold roughly 12%. The CDR3 length is 13 residues. Germline CDR1 reads SGHTA; CDR2 reads FQGNSA. V was pared by 3 bases and J by 3 bases, with 9 bases between. Broader study findings: Sustained-remission and progressing patients' sampling times differed.

Regarding this clone: The antigen is not known.

V gene TRBV7-2 combines with J gene TRBJ2-7; a weak D match, TRBD2 (6 bases). This sequence was found in a human donor with chronic lymphocytic leukemia. Specimen: PBMCs, collected after 24 months of ibrutinib treatment. This CDR3 is CASSFTSNYEQYF. The CDR3 DNA follows: TGTGCCAGCAGCTTTACTAGCAACTACGAGCAGTACTTC.